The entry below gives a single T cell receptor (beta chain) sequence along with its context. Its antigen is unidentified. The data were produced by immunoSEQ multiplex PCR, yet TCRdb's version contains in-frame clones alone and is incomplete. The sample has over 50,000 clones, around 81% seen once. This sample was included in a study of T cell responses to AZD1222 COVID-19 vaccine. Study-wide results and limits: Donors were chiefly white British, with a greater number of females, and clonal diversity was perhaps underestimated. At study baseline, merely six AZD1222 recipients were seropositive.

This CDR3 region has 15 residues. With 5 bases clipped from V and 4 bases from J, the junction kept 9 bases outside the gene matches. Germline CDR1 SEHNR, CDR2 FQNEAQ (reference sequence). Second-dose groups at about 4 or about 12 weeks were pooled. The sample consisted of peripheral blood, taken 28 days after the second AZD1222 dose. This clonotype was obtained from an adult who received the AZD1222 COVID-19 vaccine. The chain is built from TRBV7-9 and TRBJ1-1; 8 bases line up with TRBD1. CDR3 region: CASSPGGDRGTEAFF. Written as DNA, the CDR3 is TGTGCCAGCAGCCCGGGGGGAGACAGGGGCACTGAAGCTTTCTTT.